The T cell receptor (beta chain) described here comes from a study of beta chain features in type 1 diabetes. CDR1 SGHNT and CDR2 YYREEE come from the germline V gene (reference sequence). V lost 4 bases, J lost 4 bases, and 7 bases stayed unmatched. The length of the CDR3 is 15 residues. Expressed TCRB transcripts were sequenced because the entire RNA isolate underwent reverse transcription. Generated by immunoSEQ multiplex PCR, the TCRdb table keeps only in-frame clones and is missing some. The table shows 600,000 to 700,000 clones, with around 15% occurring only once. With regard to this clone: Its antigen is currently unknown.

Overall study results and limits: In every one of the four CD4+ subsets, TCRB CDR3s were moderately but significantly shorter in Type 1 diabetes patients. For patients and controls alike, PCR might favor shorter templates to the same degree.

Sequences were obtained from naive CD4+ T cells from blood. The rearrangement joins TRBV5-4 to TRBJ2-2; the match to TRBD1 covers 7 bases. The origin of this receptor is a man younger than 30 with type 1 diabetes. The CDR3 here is CASSPVQGRTGELFF. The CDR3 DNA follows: TGTGCCAGCAGCCCTGTACAGGGGCGCACCGGGGAGCTGTTTTTT.